A selection of T cell receptor beta chains follows, all from one sample in a study of blood T cells in healthy people across ages. From the 5' RACE reads, TCRdb called clonotypes with MiXCR, one entry per CDR3 protein. Here the sample spans roughly 700,000 distinct CDR3 sequences, approximately 25% being singletons. These records were also assigned to another study, of T cells of mothers and their children.

The material sequenced was blood. These receptor sequences come from a boy younger than 18 in good health. CDR3s include the opening cysteine and the closing phenylalanine or tryptophan.

v_call,j_call,cdr3_aa
TRBV20-1,TRBJ2-1,CSARGLWTSGDYNEQFF
TRBV20-1,NA,CSARDPGQGSYEQYF
TRBV7-9,TRBJ1-2,CASSLEWGGEGWTNYGYTF
TRBV12-3/TRBV12-4,TRBJ2-1,CASSLGGGRYNEQFF
TRBV24-1,TRBJ2-3,CATGEAGGVTDTQYF
TRBV5-1,TRBJ2-3,CASTTGARQGRTDTQYF
TRBV4-2,TRBJ2-1,CASSQVGGVNEQFF
TRBV29-1,TRBJ1-1,CSAWDRENTEAFF
TRBV18,TRBJ2-7,CASSQELAGEAYEQYF
TRBV12-5,TRBJ2-3,CASVFADTQYF